This T cell receptor beta chain was sequenced for a study of cytomegalovirus exposure and HLA in healthy donors. Study-wide findings and caveats: The study carried out a later analysis of TCR beta sequences. It associated about 15,000 of them with specific HLA alleles at a false discovery rate of 0.05.

A remark on this clone: As yet, its antigen is unknown.

The study ran its PCR with 60 Vbeta and 13 Jbeta primers. Repertoires were generated with immunoSEQ multiplex PCR, while TCRdb's copy carries only in-frame clones and drops some. The repertoire holds some 150,000 clones, with roughly 87% as singletons. J lost 0 bases, V lost 0 bases, and 4 bases had no gene match. CDR1 is SGHRS, CDR2 YFSETQ, per germline. The CDR3 is made up of 16 amino acids. Sequenced sample: PBMCs. The source is a man aged 25-45 years in good health and CMV-seropositive. The chain uses TRBV5-1 and TRBJ2-5, with 8 bases lining up with TRBD2. The CDR3 bases are TGCGCCAGCAGCTTGGGACTAGCGCCGTACCAAGAGACCCAGTACTTC. Encoded protein: CASSLGLAPYQETQYF.